This T cell receptor (beta chain) was identified during a study of T cell repertoires in cytomegalovirus infection. Overall study results and limits: Pooled public TCR beta family frequency picked out CMV carriers with the relevant HLA. Dominant in the ex vivo response were TCR beta clonotypes restricted by HLA-C and specific for CMV.

Each CDR3 protein gets one entry after TCRdb re-called the reads with MiXCR. Altogether 700,000 to 900,000 distinct CDR3 sequences are present, 25% to 30% being singletons, with the ten largest covering around 14%. This clonotype is medium-sized (0.01 to 0.1%) within its sample. Antigen: not known. The CDR3 sequence is 15 residues long. The V gene lost 2 bases and the J gene lost 2 bases, with 12 bases spanning the gap. V gene TRBV12-3 or TRBV12-4 combines with J gene TRBJ2-5; a weak D match, TRBD2 (6 bases). The sample here was cultured CD8+ T cells from PBMCs, taken from culture after CMV antigen stimulation. The sequence derives from a human donor in good health (CMV status not recorded). Some clones in this sample may be carry-over from other donors' samples. This CDR3 reads CASSLTSGLQETQYF. In DNA, the CDR3 is TGTGCCAGCAGTTTAACCTCGGGACTGCAAGAGACCCAGTACTTC.